This TCR beta chain is from a study of blood T cells in healthy people across ages. The study's findings and limits: The unknown donor CMV status may have confounded expanded clonotype changes.

This clonotype has only a few counts. Its antigen is as yet unknown. The CDR3 totals 17 residues. The second PCR ran roughly 7 to 11 cycles with a sample-barcoded 5' primer and J-beta primers. TCRdb fed the 5' RACE reads into MiXCR, producing one record per CDR3 protein. The data hold roughly 800,000 distinct CDR3 sequences, with roughly 64% observed a single time. This chain uses TRBV21-1 with TRBJ2-6; the DNA was not used to check the table's D call, TRBD1. TRBV21-1 is designated a pseudogene. The sequencing sample was made of blood. This receptor was taken from a man aged 25-45 years in good health. As DNA, the CDR3 is TGTGCCAGCACCAGCCGGGACACCTACTCTGGGGCCAACGTCCTGACTTTC. Translation gives CASTSRDTYSGANVLTF.